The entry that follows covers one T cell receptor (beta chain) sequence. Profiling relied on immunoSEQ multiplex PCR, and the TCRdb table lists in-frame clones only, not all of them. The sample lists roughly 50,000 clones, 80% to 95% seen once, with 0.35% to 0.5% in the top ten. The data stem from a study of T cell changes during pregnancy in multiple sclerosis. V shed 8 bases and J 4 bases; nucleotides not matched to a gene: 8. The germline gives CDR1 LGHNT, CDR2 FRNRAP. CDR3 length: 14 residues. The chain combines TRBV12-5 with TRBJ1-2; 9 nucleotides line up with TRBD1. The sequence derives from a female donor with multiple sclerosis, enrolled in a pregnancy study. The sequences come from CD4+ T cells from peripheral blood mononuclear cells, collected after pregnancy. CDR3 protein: CASTGDRAVYGYTF. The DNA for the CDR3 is TGTGCTAGTACAGGGGACAGGGCGGTCTATGGCTACACCTTC.